The 16 T cell receptor beta chains in this list originate from one sample, sequenced in a study of shared clonotypes between healthy human individuals. TCRdb keeps only in-frame clones here, not all; method: immunoSEQ multiplex PCR. The table records millions of clones, about 95% of them present only once. Naive CD8 cells lacked CD45RO, underwent positive selection for CCR7 and left out terminally differentiated effector memory CD45RA+ cells. Source material: naive CD8+ T cells sorted from blood. These receptors were obtained from a man aged 18 to 30 in good health.

This rearrangement joins TRBV30 to TRBJ2-1; possibly TRBD2 for D (6 bases). Germline CDR1 GTSNPN, CDR2 SVGIG (reference sequence). This CDR3 region has 14 residues. The V end lost 3 bases, the J end lost 5 bases, and 14 bases lay between the germline ends. The CDR3 is CAWSWGSGDNEQFF. The CDR3 DNA reads TGTGCCTGGAGCTGGGGGTCGGGGGACAATGAGCAGTTCTTC.

The chain is built from TRBV5-8 and TRBJ2-7, with a possible D match to TRBD2 (6 bases). V lost 0 bases, J lost 6 bases, and 10 bases lay in between. Germline lookup yields CDR1 SGHTS and CDR2 YDEGEE. The CDR3 loop spans 13 amino acids. The CDR3 is CASSLGGIGEQYF. The CDR3 nucleotides read TGTGCCAGCAGCTTGGGCGGGATCGGCGAGCAGTACTTC.

The rearrangement uses TRBV11-3 and TRBJ2-3; D not certain. Germline V CDR1 and CDR2: SGHNT, YENEEA. V lost 5 bases and J 3 bases, leaving 9 bases between the germline ends. This CDR3 has 13 amino acids. The CDR3 nucleotides read TGTGCCAGCAGCGATACTGTAACAGATACGCAGTATTTT. Protein: CASSDTVTDTQYF.

This chain's CDR3 is CASTYSRGTNEKLFF. DNA for the CDR3: TGTGCCAGCACCTACTCACGGGGAACTAATGAAAAACTGTTTTTT. This chain uses TRBV2 with TRBJ1-4, with no clear D. V was pared by 7 bases and J by 1 base, with 13 bases between. This CDR3 region has 15 residues. Germline V CDR1 and CDR2: SNHLY, FYNNEI.

The CDR3 nucleotides are TGCGCCAGCAGCCAGGAGGACGATTCACTTGGAAACACCATATATTTT. Translation: CASSQEDDSLGNTIYF. The V call is TRBV4-3, the J call TRBJ1-3; no reliable D call. V was pared by 3 bases and J by 3 bases, with 15 bases between. Germline V gene sequence: CDR1 LGHNA, CDR2 YSLEER. CDR3 length: 16 amino acids.

This chain uses TRBV27 with TRBJ2-7; 16 bases match TRBD2. Germline V gene lookup returns CDR1 MNHEY and CDR2 SMNVEV (reference sequence). This CDR3 contains 15 residues. J was trimmed by 5 bases and V by 4 bases; bases with no gene match: 2. The CDR3 sequence: CASSYGTSGGDEQYF. The CDR3 bases are TGTGCCAGCAGTTACGGGACTAGCGGGGGGGACGAGCAGTACTTC.

This rearrangement joins TRBV27 to TRBJ2-7; either TRBD1 or TRBD2 may fit D (5 bases each). CDR1 and CDR2 (germline): MNHEY, SMNVEV (reference sequence). Trimming took off 5 bases at V and 6 bases at J, with 23 bases between the two ends. The CDR3 has 16 residues. The CDR3 coding sequence is TGTGCCAGCAGTCCTTCCACGGGACCCCTCCGGTTCGAGCAGTACTTC. It yields the protein CASSPSTGPLRFEQYF.

Of note for this clone: Other DNA variants within this sample encode the same CDR3. J is TRBJ2-1 and V is TRBV27, with D maybe TRBD1 (6 bases). Germline CDR1 is MNHEY and CDR2 is SMNVEV (reference sequence). V lost 6 bases and J 6 bases, leaving 9 bases between the germline ends. The CDR3 is made up of 12 amino acids. CDR3 nucleotides: TGTGCCAGCAGCAGGGGTGGCAATGAGCAGTTCTTC. Its translation: CASSRGGNEQFF.

The chain has TRBV21-1 and TRBJ2-7; the table names TRBD1, a call not compared with the DNA. TRBV21-1 constitutes a pseudogene. The CDR3 has 14 residues. The CDR3 nucleotides read TGTGCCAGCCAACTACCAGGGGATAGCGACGAGCAGTACTTC. This translates into CASQLPGDSDEQYF.

A word on this clone: Other DNA sequences in this specimen translate into the identical CDR3. This chain links TRBV5-1 with TRBJ2-7; weak D call: TRBD2 (5 bases). Trimming left V 2 bases short and J 3 bases short, with 6 bases between. Germline CDR1 is SGHRS and CDR2 is YFSETQ. The CDR3 has 12 amino acids. DNA for the CDR3: TGCGCCAGCAGCTTTGGAGGCTACGAGCAGTACTTC. Residues: CASSFGGYEQYF.

The V and J genes are TRBV5-4 and TRBJ2-3; D remains unclear. The CDR3 totals 15 residues. Trimming removed 2 bases at V and 0 bases at J, with 10 bases between. CDR1 SGHNT and CDR2 YYREEE come from the germline V gene (reference sequence). The CDR3 sequence is CASSLDPESTDTQYF. CDR3 nucleotides: TGTGCCAGCAGCTTAGATCCGGAAAGCACAGATACGCAGTATTTT.

The chain combines TRBV6-6 with TRBJ1-2, with 9 bases lining up with TRBD1. CDR3 size: 13 residues. Germline values: CDR1 MNHNY, CDR2 SVGAGI (reference sequence). V shed 7 bases and J 5 bases; nucleotides not matched to a gene: 5. The CDR3 bases are TGTGCCAGCACGGGACAGGGCGGTTATGGCTACACCTTC. Translation: CASTGQGGYGYTF.

The J gene is TRBJ2-1, the V gene TRBV27; TRBD2 aligns across 11 bases. The germline gives CDR1 MNHEY, CDR2 SMNVEV (reference sequence). This CDR3 spans 15 amino acids. Trimming at V came to 3 bases and at J to 6 bases, leaving 4 bases not matched to a gene. This CDR3 is CASSLTSGAGNEQFF. CDR3 nucleotides: TGTGCCAGCAGTTTGACTAGCGGGGCGGGCAATGAGCAGTTCTTC.

This chain links TRBV9 with TRBJ2-1; 8 bases are shared with TRBD2. Trimming took 4 bases from V and 1 from J; bases not matched to a gene: 7. This CDR3 has 16 amino acids. Germline V CDR1 and CDR2: SGDLS, YYNGEE. The CDR3 sequence: CASSLQASGSYNEQFF. CDR3 coding DNA: TGTGCCAGCAGCCTTCAGGCTAGCGGGTCCTACAATGAGCAGTTCTTC.

The chain combines TRBV10-3 with TRBJ2-3; 8 nucleotides line up with TRBD2. The CDR3 is 16 residues long. The V and J ends lost 3 bases and 4 bases, in that order; junction bases with no gene match: 9. Germline CDR1 ENHRY, CDR2 SYGVKD. The chain's CDR3 is CAISDSRGLAADTQYF. In DNA form, the CDR3 reads TGTGCCATCAGTGACTCTCGTGGACTAGCCGCAGATACGCAGTATTTT.

The chain joins TRBV27 to TRBJ2-5, with 13 bases aligning to TRBD2. Germline values: CDR1 MNHEY, CDR2 SMNVEV (reference sequence). Trimming at V came to 3 bases and at J to 5 bases, leaving 9 bases not matched to a gene. The CDR3 is made up of 17 amino acids. The chain's CDR3 is CASSFSIPTSGGETQYF. CDR3 nucleotides: TGTGCCAGCAGTTTTTCAATTCCGACTAGCGGGGGGGAGACCCAGTACTTC.